These 7 T cell receptor beta chains share one sample of origin, sequenced in a study of blood T cells in healthy people across ages. Primers used in a second PCR of roughly 6 to 11 cycles were a sample-barcoded 5' primer and a J-beta primer mix. MiXCR, run by TCRdb on the 5' RACE reads, gives a single entry per CDR3 protein. The sample includes some 1.4 million distinct CDR3 sequences, around 42% seen only once; the top ten take under 8%. The sequenced sample was blood. Receptors originate from a woman aged 18-30 years in good health.

The chain carries TRBV2 and TRBJ1-4; 8 bases align to TRBD1. After removal of 9 bases from V and 3 bases from J, the junction contained 9 bases not matched to a gene. Germline loops: CDR1 SNHLY, CDR2 FYNNEI. This CDR3 has 15 amino acids. CDR3 residues: CARRGGQASNEKLFF. The CDR3, as DNA: TGTGCCAGACGCGGGGGACAGGCTTCTAATGAAAAACTGTTTTTT.

DNA of the CDR3: TGCAGCGTTGAAGTAGCGGGAGCGCGAAGGCAGTATTTT. Translating it yields CSVEVAGARRQYF. The chain is built from TRBV29-1 and TRBJ2-3, with 9 bases lining up with TRBD2. The germline V gene encodes CDR1 SQVTM and CDR2 ANQGSEA. The CDR3 has 13 residues. V dropped 1 base and J dropped 11; count of bases not matched to a gene: 7.

V gene TRBV9 combines with J gene TRBJ2-1; D perhaps matches TRBD2 (6 bases). Trimming cost V 3 bases and J 2 bases, with 12 bases left between them. The CDR3 contains 15 residues. Germline CDR1 SGDLS, CDR2 YYNGEE. The CDR3 spells CASSGGDGAYNEQFF. In DNA form, the CDR3 reads TGTGCCAGCAGCGGGGGGGACGGAGCCTACAATGAGCAGTTCTTC.

The J gene is TRBJ1-4, the V gene TRBV20-1, with a weak D call TRBD1 (6 bases). Trimming left V 5 bases short and J 8 bases short, with 18 bases between. The CDR3 extends over 14 amino acids. The germline V gene has CDR1 DFQATT and CDR2 SNEGSKA (reference sequence). The DNA for the CDR3 is TGCAGTGCTGGTAACAGGGTGGGAAACGAAAAACTGTTTTTT. Translated: CSAGNRVGNEKLFF.

The chain recombines TRBV6-2 or TRBV6-3 with TRBJ2-1; either TRBD1 or TRBD2 may fit D (5 bases each). Trimming removed 7 bases at V and 0 bases at J, with 10 bases between. The CDR3 is made up of 14 amino acids. Per germline, CDR1 MNHEY and CDR2 SVGEGT. The CDR3 bases are TGTGCCAGCACGGGGCACCCCTCCTACAATGAGCAGTTCTTC. It codes for CASTGHPSYNEQFF.

This CDR3 reads CASSPLQGHTEAFF. The CDR3 nucleotides read TGTGCCAGCAGCCCCTTACAGGGTCACACTGAAGCTTTCTTT. The chain uses TRBV7-8 and TRBJ1-1; weak D call: TRBD1 (6 bases). Trimming removed 5 bases at V and 3 bases at J, with 13 bases between. The CDR3 has 14 residues. The germline CDR1 and CDR2 sequences are SGHVS and FQNEAQ.

This sequence joins TRBV2 and TRBJ2-3; 12 nucleotides agree with TRBD2. This CDR3 has 16 residues. Germline CDR1 is SNHLY and CDR2 is FYNNEI. V was pared by 6 bases and J by 3 bases, with 7 bases of the junction left unmatched. The CDR3 here is CASSGLTSGGTDTQYF. The CDR3, as DNA: TGTGCCAGCAGCGGACTGACTAGCGGGGGAACAGATACGCAGTATTTT.